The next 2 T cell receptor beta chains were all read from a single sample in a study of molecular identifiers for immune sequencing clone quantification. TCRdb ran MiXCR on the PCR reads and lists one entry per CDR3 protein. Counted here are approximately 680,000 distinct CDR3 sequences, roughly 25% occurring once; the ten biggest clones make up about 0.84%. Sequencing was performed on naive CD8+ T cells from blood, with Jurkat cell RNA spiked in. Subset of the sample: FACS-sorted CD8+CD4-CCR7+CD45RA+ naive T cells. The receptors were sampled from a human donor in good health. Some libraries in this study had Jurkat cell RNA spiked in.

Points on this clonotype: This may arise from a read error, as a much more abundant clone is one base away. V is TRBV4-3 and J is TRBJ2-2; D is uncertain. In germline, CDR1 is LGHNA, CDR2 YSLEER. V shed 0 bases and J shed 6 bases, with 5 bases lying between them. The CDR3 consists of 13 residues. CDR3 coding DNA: TGCGCCAGCAGCCAAGACAGCCCCGGGGAGCTGTTTTTT. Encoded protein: CASSQDSPGELFF.

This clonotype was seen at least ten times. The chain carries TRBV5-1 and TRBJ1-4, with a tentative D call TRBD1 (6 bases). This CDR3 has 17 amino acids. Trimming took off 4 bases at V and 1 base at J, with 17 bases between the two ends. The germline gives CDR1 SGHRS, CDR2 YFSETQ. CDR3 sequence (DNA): TGCGCCAGCAGCGATGGGCCCCAGGGGAGAACTAATGAAAAACTGTTTTTT. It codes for CASSDGPQGRTNEKLFF. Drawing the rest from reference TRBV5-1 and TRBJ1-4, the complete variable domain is KAGVTQTPRYLIKTRGQQVTLSCSPISGHRSVSWYQQTPGQGLQFLFEYFSETQRNKGNFPGRFSGRQFSNSRSEMNVSTLELGDSALYLCASSDGPQGRTNEKLFFGSGTQLSVL.